This T cell receptor beta chain was documented in a study of blood T cell repertoires in COVID-19. Overall study context: The study drew acute and convalescent COVID-19 samples from the United States, Italy and Spain. PBMCs, B-cell-depleted T cells, or T cells were the source of the cDNA or gDNA that made up the material.

Clones were sequenced by immunoSEQ multiplex PCR, and TCRdb holds only the in-frame ones, with some missing. This table holds almost 400,000 clones, around nine tenths found once. V shed 0 bases and J 4 bases; nucleotides not matched to a gene: 3. There are 15 residues in the CDR3. Germline values: CDR1 MNHEY, CDR2 SMNVEV (reference sequence). The chain employs TRBV27 and TRBJ2-7; TRBD2 agrees at 10 bases. The clonotype originates from a woman in her thirties with acute COVID-19. The sample consisted of PBMCs or T cells enriched from blood (not recorded which). CDR3 sequence reads: CASSLSSGGGYEQYF. CDR3 sequence (DNA): TGTGCCAGCAGTTTATCAAGCGGGGGGGGTTACGAGCAGTACTTC.